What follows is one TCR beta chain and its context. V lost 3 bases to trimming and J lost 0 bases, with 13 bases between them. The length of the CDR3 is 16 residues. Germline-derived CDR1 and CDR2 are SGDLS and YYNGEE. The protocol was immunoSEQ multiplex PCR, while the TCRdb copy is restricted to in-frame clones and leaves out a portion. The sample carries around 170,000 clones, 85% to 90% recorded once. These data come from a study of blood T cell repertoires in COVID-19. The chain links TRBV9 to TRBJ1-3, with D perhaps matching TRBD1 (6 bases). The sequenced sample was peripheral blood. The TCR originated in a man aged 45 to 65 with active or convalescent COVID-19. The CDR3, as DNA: TGTGCCAGCAGCGCCGCCCGGACAGTCTCTGGAAACACCATATATTTT. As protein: CASSAARTVSGNTIYF.